A selection of T cell receptor beta chains follows, all from one sample in a study of human T cells and chemical hapten exposure. TCRdb redid the calling of the RACE reads with MiXCR, one entry per CDR3 protein. The table includes roughly 49,000 distinct CDR3 sequences, about 4.5% detected once. Material for sequencing was whole blood. The origin of the receptors is a female donor in good health. Some clones in this sample may be carry-over from other donors' samples. CDR3s include the opening cysteine and the closing phenylalanine or tryptophan. The order of the fields is V gene, clone size, J gene, CDR3 length, D gene, CDR3 DNA, CDR3 protein. The D gene is left open where the match is weak. Clone size is not always given. Where it is, it says once, few, many or a class for expanded clones.

v_gene: TRBV12-3/TRBV12-4
abundance: many
j_gene: TRBJ2-7
len: 14
d_gene: .
CDR3nt: TGTGCCAGCAGTTTATGGGACCAAGCCTACGAGCAGTACTTC
CDR3aa: CASSLWDQAYEQYF

v_gene: TRBV3-1
abundance: .
j_gene: TRBJ2-2
len: 15
d_gene: TRBD1
CDR3nt: TGTGCCAGCAGCGAGGACAGGGCGAACACCGGGGAGCTGTTTTTT
CDR3aa: CASSEDRANTGELFF

v_gene: TRBV15
abundance: many
j_gene: TRBJ2-1
len: 13
d_gene: .
CDR3nt: TGTGCCACCAGCAGATTCGGTAGGAATGAGCAGTTCTTC
CDR3aa: CATSRFGRNEQFF

v_gene: TRBV7-6
abundance: .
j_gene: TRBJ2-5
len: 14
d_gene: .
CDR3nt: TGTGCCAGCAGCCCACAGGCCCCAGGGGAGACCCAGTACTTC
CDR3aa: CASSPQAPGETQYF

v_gene: TRBV6-5
abundance: many
j_gene: TRBJ1-1
len: 11
d_gene: .
CDR3nt: TGTGCCAGCAGTCGTTTTGGTGAAGCTTTCTTT
CDR3aa: CASSRFGEAFF

v_gene: TRBV2
abundance: many
j_gene: TRBJ1-1
len: 12
d_gene: .
CDR3nt: TGTGCCAGCAGTGAGTGGGAGACTGAAGCTTTCTTT
CDR3aa: CASSEWETEAFF

v_gene: TRBV12-3/TRBV12-4
abundance: few
j_gene: TRBJ1-1
len: 16
d_gene: .
CDR3nt: TGTGCCAGCAGTTTACTCCCTTCCGGGGTAAGGGGTGAAGCTTTCTTT
CDR3aa: CASSLLPSGVRGEAFF

v_gene: TRBV6-1
abundance: once
j_gene: TRBJ1-5
len: 16
d_gene: .
CDR3nt: TGTGCCAGCAGTGAAATCCCTAGCAGAGAGAATCAGCCCCAGCATTTT
CDR3aa: CASSEIPSRENQPQHF

v_gene: TRBV12-3/TRBV12-4
abundance: many
j_gene: TRBJ1-4
len: 16
d_gene: TRBD1
CDR3nt: TGTGCCAGCAGCAGAGACAGGGCGGCAACTAATGAAAAACTGTTTTTT
CDR3aa: CASSRDRAATNEKLFF

v_gene: TRBV5-1
abundance: few
j_gene: TRBJ2-4
len: 13
d_gene: TRBD1
CDR3nt: TGCGCCAGCAGCCCAGAGACAGGGAGCATTCAGTACTTC
CDR3aa: CASSPETGSIQYF

v_gene: TRBV9
abundance: many
j_gene: TRBJ1-6
len: 17
d_gene: TRBD1
CDR3nt: TGTGCCAGCAGCGTGGAGGGGACAGAAAGCTATAATTCACCCCTCCACTTT
CDR3aa: CASSVEGTESYNSPLHF

v_gene: TRBV7-2
abundance: many
j_gene: TRBJ1-3
len: 15
d_gene: .
CDR3nt: TGTGCCAGCAGCCGACCCTTAGGCTCTGGAAACACCATATATTTT
CDR3aa: CASSRPLGSGNTIYF

v_gene: TRBV12-3/TRBV12-4
abundance: many
j_gene: TRBJ2-4
len: 20
d_gene: TRBD2
CDR3nt: TGTGCCAGCAGCCCGAATTCACTAGCGGGGGTTGGTCGAGCCAAAAACATTCAGTACTTC
CDR3aa: CASSPNSLAGVGRAKNIQYF

v_gene: TRBV20-1
abundance: many
j_gene: TRBJ2-7
len: 15
d_gene: .
CDR3nt: TGCAGTGCTACCCCTTTAGGGAACGGGGGTTACGAGCAGTACTTC
CDR3aa: CSATPLGNGGYEQYF

v_gene: TRBV12-3/TRBV12-4
abundance: many
j_gene: TRBJ1-1
len: 18
d_gene: TRBD1
CDR3nt: TGTGCCAGCAGCCTCTACAAAGGACAGGGGGCGCGGGTCACTGAAGCTTTCTTT
CDR3aa: CASSLYKGQGARVTEAFF

v_gene: TRBV2
abundance: many
j_gene: TRBJ1-2
len: 14
d_gene: TRBD1
CDR3nt: TGTGCCAGCAGTGAAGCTGGGACAGGGAATGGCTACACCTTC
CDR3aa: CASSEAGTGNGYTF

v_gene: TRBV6-2/TRBV6-3
abundance: many
j_gene: TRBJ2-1
len: 16
d_gene: TRBD2
CDR3nt: TGTGCCAGCGAATGGGGGGGGAATACACGGTGGGATGAGCAGTTCTTC
CDR3aa: CASEWGGNTRWDEQFF

v_gene: TRBV20-1
abundance: .
j_gene: TRBJ1-2
len: 14
d_gene: .
CDR3nt: TGCAGTGCTAGAGCGGTCAGGGCGAACTATGGCTACACCTTC
CDR3aa: CSARAVRANYGYTF

v_gene: TRBV12-3/TRBV12-4
abundance: many
j_gene: TRBJ2-3
len: 14
d_gene: .
CDR3nt: TGTGCCAGCAGTCACTCTGGACCCGCAGATACGCAGTATTTT
CDR3aa: CASSHSGPADTQYF

v_gene: TRBV7-9
abundance: many
j_gene: TRBJ1-1
len: 18
d_gene: TRBD1
CDR3nt: TGTGCCAGCAGCTTCATTTCTGTCGGACAGGGGGCGATCACTGAAGCTTTCTTT
CDR3aa: CASSFISVGQGAITEAFF

v_gene: TRBV6-1
abundance: many
j_gene: TRBJ2-2
len: 18
d_gene: .
CDR3nt: TGTGCCAGCAGTGAGAGGCTACCGGGACTCTGGAACACCGGGGAGCTGTTTTTT
CDR3aa: CASSERLPGLWNTGELFF

v_gene: TRBV3-1
abundance: many
j_gene: TRBJ1-1
len: 16
d_gene: TRBD1
CDR3nt: TGTGCCAGCAGCCTACGGACAGGTCAGGGGAACACTGAAGCTTTCTTT
CDR3aa: CASSLRTGQGNTEAFF

v_gene: TRBV29-1
abundance: many
j_gene: TRBJ2-1
len: 13
d_gene: .
CDR3nt: TGCAGCGTACTTAGCGGCGGGGCGGATGAGCAGTTCTTC
CDR3aa: CSVLSGGADEQFF

v_gene: TRBV12-3/TRBV12-4
abundance: few
j_gene: TRBJ1-4
len: 14
d_gene: .
CDR3nt: TGTGCCAGCAGTTTGGTTGGGACGGCTGAAAAACTGTTTTTT
CDR3aa: CASSLVGTAEKLFF

v_gene: TRBV7-2
abundance: few
j_gene: TRBJ2-7
len: 15
d_gene: TRBD2
CDR3nt: TGTGCCAGCAGCTTAGCGTTGCGGGGGACCTACGAGCAGTACTTC
CDR3aa: CASSLALRGTYEQYF

v_gene: TRBV18
abundance: many
j_gene: TRBJ2-6
len: 20
d_gene: TRBD1
CDR3nt: TGTGCCAGCTCACCCACCGCATTCGGGACAGGGCTTGCCGGGGCCAACGTCCTGACTTTC
CDR3aa: CASSPTAFGTGLAGANVLTF

v_gene: TRBV6-2/TRBV6-3
abundance: many
j_gene: TRBJ2-1
len: 15
d_gene: TRBD2
CDR3nt: TGTGCCAGCAGTTACACAGGACTAGCGATCACTGAGCAGTTCTTC
CDR3aa: CASSYTGLAITEQFF

v_gene: TRBV5-1
abundance: few
j_gene: TRBJ2-5
len: 14
d_gene: .
CDR3nt: TGCGCCAGCAGCAGGTCGGGGTTCGGAGAGACCCAGTACTTC
CDR3aa: CASSRSGFGETQYF

v_gene: TRBV10-3
abundance: .
j_gene: TRBJ2-2
len: 19
d_gene: .
CDR3nt: TGTGCCATCAGTGAGTCAACGGGGGACACCGAGGACGACACCGGGGAGCTGTTTTTT
CDR3aa: CAISESTGDTEDDTGELFF

v_gene: TRBV6-2/TRBV6-3
abundance: many
j_gene: TRBJ1-6
len: 12
d_gene: .
CDR3nt: TGTGCCAGCAGCTACGGGTATTCACCCCTCCACTTT
CDR3aa: CASSYGYSPLHF

v_gene: TRBV2
abundance: many
j_gene: TRBJ1-1
len: 12
d_gene: .
CDR3nt: TGTGCCAGCGAGCGGGGGAACACTGAAGCTTTCTTT
CDR3aa: CASERGNTEAFF

v_gene: TRBV6-5
abundance: many
j_gene: TRBJ2-1
len: 12
d_gene: TRBD2
CDR3nt: TGTGCCAGCAGTTACTCGCGGGGGGGCGAGTTCTTC
CDR3aa: CASSYSRGGEFF

v_gene: TRBV13
abundance: many
j_gene: TRBJ1-1
len: 12
d_gene: TRBD1
CDR3nt: TGTGCCAGCAGCACGCGACAGGGTATAGCTTTCTTT
CDR3aa: CASSTRQGIAFF

v_gene: TRBV6-5
abundance: many
j_gene: TRBJ2-4
len: 14
d_gene: TRBD2
CDR3nt: TGTGCCAGCAGTTACGACACTAGCGGCAACATTCAGTACTTC
CDR3aa: CASSYDTSGNIQYF

v_gene: TRBV6-2/TRBV6-3
abundance: many
j_gene: TRBJ2-7
len: 14
d_gene: .
CDR3nt: TGTGCCAGCAGTTACCGTGGCAGTGCGTGGGAGCAGTACTTC
CDR3aa: CASSYRGSAWEQYF

v_gene: TRBV27
abundance: many
j_gene: TRBJ2-3
len: 14
d_gene: TRBD2
CDR3nt: TGTGCCAGCAGTTCGGGCGGACTAGCAGATACGCAGTATTTT
CDR3aa: CASSSGGLADTQYF

v_gene: TRBV5-4
abundance: .
j_gene: TRBJ2-3
len: 15
d_gene: .
CDR3nt: TGTGCCAGCAGCCCCCCTGGCACTAGCACAGATACGCAGTATTTT
CDR3aa: CASSPPGTSTDTQYF

v_gene: TRBV7-2
abundance: many
j_gene: TRBJ2-3
len: 15
d_gene: TRBD2
CDR3nt: TGTGCCAGCAGCCCGCGGGGGTGGGCGGCAGATACGCAGTATTTT
CDR3aa: CASSPRGWAADTQYF

v_gene: TRBV12-5
abundance: many
j_gene: TRBJ2-7
len: 13
d_gene: .
CDR3nt: TGTGCTAGTGCATACCAGGGTTCCTACGAGCAGTACTTC
CDR3aa: CASAYQGSYEQYF

v_gene: TRBV7-9
abundance: .
j_gene: TRBJ1-6
len: 15
d_gene: .
CDR3nt: TGTGCCAGCAGCCTAACGAGCTCCTATAATTCACCCCTCCACTTT
CDR3aa: CASSLTSSYNSPLHF

v_gene: TRBV5-1
abundance: many
j_gene: TRBJ2-3
len: 12
d_gene: .
CDR3nt: TGCGCCAGCAGCTTGGAGGATGATACGCAGTATTTT
CDR3aa: CASSLEDDTQYF

v_gene: TRBV20-1
abundance: many
j_gene: TRBJ1-5
len: 15
d_gene: .
CDR3nt: TGCAGTGCTCTAAAGACCAATATAGCAAATCAGCCCCAGCATTTT
CDR3aa: CSALKTNIANQPQHF

v_gene: TRBV12-3/TRBV12-4
abundance: many
j_gene: TRBJ2-1
len: 13
d_gene: .
CDR3nt: TGTGCCAGCAGTCCGCCCGGGAAAACGGAGCAGTTCTTC
CDR3aa: CASSPPGKTEQFF

v_gene: TRBV4-3
abundance: many
j_gene: TRBJ2-7
len: 13
d_gene: .
CDR3nt: TGCGCCAGCAGCCAAGATAGAGCCTACGAGCAGTACTTC
CDR3aa: CASSQDRAYEQYF

v_gene: TRBV10-3
abundance: many
j_gene: TRBJ2-3
len: 13
d_gene: .
CDR3nt: TGTGCCATCAGTGAGTCGATCACAGATACGCAGTATTTT
CDR3aa: CAISESITDTQYF

v_gene: TRBV6-2/TRBV6-3
abundance: many
j_gene: TRBJ1-2
len: 12
d_gene: .
CDR3nt: TGTGCCAGCAGTAACGGAGCCTATGGCTACACCTTC
CDR3aa: CASSNGAYGYTF

v_gene: TRBV20-1
abundance: .
j_gene: TRBJ2-2
len: 15
d_gene: TRBD2
CDR3nt: TGCAGTGCTAGACGACTAGCGGAGAACACCGGGGAGCTGTTTTTT
CDR3aa: CSARRLAENTGELFF

v_gene: TRBV29-1
abundance: many
j_gene: TRBJ2-3
len: 14
d_gene: TRBD1
CDR3nt: TGCAGCGTTGAACGGGACAGAGGCACAGATACGCAGTATTTT
CDR3aa: CSVERDRGTDTQYF

v_gene: TRBV7-9
abundance: many
j_gene: TRBJ1-4
len: 16
d_gene: .
CDR3nt: TGTGCCAGCAGCCCAGGCCCGGGACCCCGTAATGAAAAACTGTTTTTT
CDR3aa: CASSPGPGPRNEKLFF

v_gene: TRBV12-3/TRBV12-4
abundance: many
j_gene: TRBJ2-3
len: 17
d_gene: TRBD1
CDR3nt: TGTGCCAGCACCGTGGGACAGACAAAAACTAGCACAGATACGCAGTATTTT
CDR3aa: CASTVGQTKTSTDTQYF

v_gene: TRBV7-9
abundance: many
j_gene: TRBJ2-3
len: 16
d_gene: TRBD2
CDR3nt: TGTGCCAGCAGCCCCGGGACTAGCCTACTCACAGATACGCAGTATTTT
CDR3aa: CASSPGTSLLTDTQYF

v_gene: TRBV6-5
abundance: many
j_gene: TRBJ2-7
len: 14
d_gene: TRBD1
CDR3nt: TGTGCCAGCAGTTACGGACAGGGGGCCTACGAGCAGTACTTC
CDR3aa: CASSYGQGAYEQYF

v_gene: TRBV12-3/TRBV12-4
abundance: many
j_gene: TRBJ2-7
len: 13
d_gene: .
CDR3nt: TGTGCCAGCAGTCTAGCGAATTCCTACGAGCAGTACTTC
CDR3aa: CASSLANSYEQYF

v_gene: TRBV20-1
abundance: few
j_gene: TRBJ2-7
len: 14
d_gene: TRBD1
CDR3nt: TGCAGTGCGAGGAATCGACAGGGGGGCTACGAGCAGTACTTC
CDR3aa: CSARNRQGGYEQYF

v_gene: TRBV11-3
abundance: few
j_gene: TRBJ2-1
len: 15
d_gene: .
CDR3nt: TGTGCCAGCAGCTTTCGACTAGTTGGGGCCAATGAGCAGTTCTTC
CDR3aa: CASSFRLVGANEQFF

v_gene: TRBV7-6
abundance: many
j_gene: TRBJ2-3
len: 16
d_gene: .
CDR3nt: TGTGCCAGCAGCCTCAGGACGCACCCTAGCACAGATACGCAGTATTTT
CDR3aa: CASSLRTHPSTDTQYF

v_gene: TRBV29-1
abundance: many
j_gene: TRBJ2-3
len: 13
d_gene: .
CDR3nt: TGCAGCGTTGCAGGCGGGACCGGGGATACGCAGTATTTT
CDR3aa: CSVAGGTGDTQYF